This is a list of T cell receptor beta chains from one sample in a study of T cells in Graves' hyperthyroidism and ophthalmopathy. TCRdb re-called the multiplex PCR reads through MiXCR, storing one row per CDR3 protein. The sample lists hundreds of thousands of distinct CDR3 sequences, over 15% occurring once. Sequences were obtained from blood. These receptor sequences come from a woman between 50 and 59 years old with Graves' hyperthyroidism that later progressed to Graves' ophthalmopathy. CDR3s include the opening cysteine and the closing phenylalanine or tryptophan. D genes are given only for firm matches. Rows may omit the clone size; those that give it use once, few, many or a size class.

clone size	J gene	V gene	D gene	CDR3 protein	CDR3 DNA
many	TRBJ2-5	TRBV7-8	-	CASSLFPETQYF	TGTGCCAGCAGCTTATTTCCAGAGACCCAGTACTTC
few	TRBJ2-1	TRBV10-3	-	CAVGGTAKHNEQFF	TGTGCCGTAGGGGGGACAGCGAAACACAATGAGCAGTTCTTC
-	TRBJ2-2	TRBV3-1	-	CASTSTRVANTGELFF	TGTGCCAGCACCTCGACCAGGGTAGCGAACACCGGGGAGCTGTTTTTT
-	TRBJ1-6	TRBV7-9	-	CASSFRAGRYNSPLHF	TGTGCCAGCAGCTTCCGGGCTGGCCGGTATAATTCACCCCTCCACTTT
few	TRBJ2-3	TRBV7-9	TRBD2	CANSAGLARTDTQYF	TGTGCCAACTCCGCGGGACTAGCACGCACAGATACGCAGTATTTT
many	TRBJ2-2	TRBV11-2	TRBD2	CASSLPSGVLTGELFF	TGTGCCAGCAGCTTACCTAGCGGGGTACTAACCGGGGAGCTGTTTTTT
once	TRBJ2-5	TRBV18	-	CANSPGETQYF	TGTGCCAACTCACCAGGAGAGACCCAGTACTTC
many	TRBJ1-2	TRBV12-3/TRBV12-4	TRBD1	CASSRDRGRGYGYTF	TGTGCCAGCAGCCGCGACAGGGGGCGTGGATATGGCTACACCTTC
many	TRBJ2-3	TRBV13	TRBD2	CASTGFHALAGIDTQYF	TGTGCCAGCACCGGCTTCCACGCTCTAGCGGGGATAGATACGCAGTATTTT
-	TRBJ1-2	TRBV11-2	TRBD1	CASSLDPGTAALNGYTF	TGTGCCAGCAGCTTAGATCCCGGGACAGCGGCGCTAAATGGCTACACCTTC
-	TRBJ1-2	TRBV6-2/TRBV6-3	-	CASSSTRRQNSNGGYTF	TGTGCCAGCAGTTCAACGCGGAGGCAGAATTCAAACGGTGGCTACACCTTC
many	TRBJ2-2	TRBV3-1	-	CASSPPGGRTGELFF	TGTGCCAGCAGCCCGCCCGGGGGTCGGACCGGGGAGCTGTTTTTT
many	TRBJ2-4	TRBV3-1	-	CASSQEGSGSAKNIQYF	TGTGCCAGCAGCCAAGAAGGCTCAGGATCAGCCAAAAACATTCAGTACTTC
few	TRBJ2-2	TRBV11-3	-	CASSLEGSSGELFF	TGTGCCAGCAGCTTAGAAGGTAGTTCCGGGGAGCTGTTTTTT
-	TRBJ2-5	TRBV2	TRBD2	CASSESMWRGTTQETQYF	TGTGCCAGCAGTGAGAGTATGTGGCGGGGGACTACCCAAGAGACCCAGTACTTC
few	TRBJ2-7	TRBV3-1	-	CASSQAWTDPTFSYEQYF	TGTGCCAGCAGCCAAGCGTGGACAGACCCTACCTTCTCCTACGAGCAGTACTTC
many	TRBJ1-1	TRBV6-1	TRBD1	CASRHDRGSEAFF	TGTGCCAGCAGACACGACAGGGGATCTGAAGCTTTCTTT
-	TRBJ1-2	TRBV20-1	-	CSAYRGRASNYGYTF	TGCAGTGCTTACCGAGGACGGGCTTCTAACTATGGCTACACCTTC
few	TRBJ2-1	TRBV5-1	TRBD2	CASSETTFSGRDEQFF	TGCGCCAGCAGCGAAACGACTTTTAGCGGGCGGGATGAGCAGTTCTTC
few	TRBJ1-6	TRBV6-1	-	CASSARGGDSPLHF	TGTGCCAGCAGTGCACGGGGAGGGGATTCACCCCTCCACTTT
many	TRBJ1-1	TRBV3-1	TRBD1	CASKLGQGAFTEAFF	TGTGCCAGCAAACTCGGACAGGGGGCTTTCACTGAAGCTTTCTTT
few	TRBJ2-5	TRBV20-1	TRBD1	CSVTNRGTGGETQYF	TGCAGTGTCACAAATCGGGGGACAGGGGGAGAGACCCAGTACTTC
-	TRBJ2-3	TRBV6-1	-	CASVLSRGRLTDTQYF	TGTGCCAGCGTATTATCCAGGGGAAGGTTAACAGATACGCAGTATTTT
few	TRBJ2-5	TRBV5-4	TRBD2	CASSLERGGRQTQYF	TGTGCCAGCAGCTTGGAGCGGGGGGGCCGACAGACCCAGTACTTC
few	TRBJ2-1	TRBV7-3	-	CASSPRGSANEQFF	TGTGCCAGCAGCCCTCGGGGTAGCGCCAATGAGCAGTTCTTC
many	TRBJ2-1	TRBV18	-	CASSPRSNVNEQFF	TGTGCCAGCTCACCACGAAGTAATGTCAATGAGCAGTTCTTC
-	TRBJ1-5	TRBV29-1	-	CSVEQGSGQPQHF	TGCAGCGTTGAACAGGGCAGTGGACAGCCCCAGCATTTT
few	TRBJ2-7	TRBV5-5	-	CASSLVPRSSYEQYF	TGTGCCAGCAGCTTGGTCCCAAGGAGCTCCTACGAGCAGTACTTC
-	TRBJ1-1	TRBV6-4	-	CASSNNWGEAFF	TGTGCCAGCAGTAATAATTGGGGTGAAGCTTTCTTT
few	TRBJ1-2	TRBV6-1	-	CASSEVLGHSLFYYGYTF	TGTGCCAGCAGTGAAGTTCTTGGTCACTCCCTCTTTTACTATGGCTACACCTTC
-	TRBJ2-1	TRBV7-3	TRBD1	CASSSGRGQGGNEQFF	TGTGCCAGCAGCTCCGGGCGAGGACAGGGTGGGAATGAGCAGTTCTTC
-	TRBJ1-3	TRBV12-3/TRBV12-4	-	CASSFQVDSGNTIYF	TGTGCCAGCAGTTTTCAGGTCGACTCTGGAAACACCATATATTTT
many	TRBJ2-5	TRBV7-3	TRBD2	CASSLLASGGLETQYF	TGTGCCAGCAGCTTATTAGCTAGCGGGGGGCTGGAGACCCAGTACTTC
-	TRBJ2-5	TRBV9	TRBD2	CASSVGLAGGRSLETQYF	TGTGCCAGCAGCGTCGGACTAGCGGGGGGGCGTTCCTTAGAGACCCAGTACTTC
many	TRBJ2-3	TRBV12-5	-	CASGFGDWPSTDTQYF	TGTGCTAGTGGTTTCGGGGACTGGCCTAGCACAGATACGCAGTATTTT
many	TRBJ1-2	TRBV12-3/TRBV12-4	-	CASSLRGSRRGYTF	TGTGCCAGCAGTTTAAGGGGGAGTCGGCGTGGCTACACCTTC
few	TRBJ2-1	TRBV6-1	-	CASRSRRSSYNEQFF	TGTGCCAGCAGATCCCGTCGGAGCTCCTACAATGAGCAGTTCTTC
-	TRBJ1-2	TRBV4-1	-	CASSQAEGGSGYTF	TGCGCCAGCAGCCAAGCGGAAGGTGGGAGTGGCTACACCTTC
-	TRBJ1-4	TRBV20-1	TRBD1	CSAREIRGQANEKLFF	TGCAGTGCTAGAGAAATCCGGGGACAGGCTAATGAAAAACTGTTTTTT
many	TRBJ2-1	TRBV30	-	CAWGEGRQFF	TGTGCCTGGGGAGAAGGTAGGCAGTTCTTC
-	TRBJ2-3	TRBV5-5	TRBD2	CASSSPVGGTDTQYF	TGTGCCAGCAGCTCGCCCGTGGGGGGGACAGATACGCAGTATTTT
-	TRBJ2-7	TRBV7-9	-	CASSFLLHGAYEQYF	TGTGCCAGCAGCTTCCTCCTACACGGCGCCTACGAGCAGTACTTC
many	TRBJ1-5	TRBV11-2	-	CASSLFAGGNQPQHF	TGTGCCAGCAGCTTATTTGCGGGGGGGAATCAGCCCCAGCATTTT
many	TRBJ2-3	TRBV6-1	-	CASSEVGVSTDTQYF	TGTGCCAGCAGTGAAGTTGGGGTCTCCACAGATACGCAGTATTTT
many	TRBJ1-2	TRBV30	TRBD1	CAWVTGGYGYTF	TGTGCCTGGGTTACAGGGGGCTATGGCTACACCTTC
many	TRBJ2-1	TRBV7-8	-	CASIQDLSYNEQFF	TGTGCCAGCATCCAGGACCTATCCTACAATGAGCAGTTCTTC
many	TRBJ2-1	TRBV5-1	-	CASSLAGAGSYNEQFF	TGCGCCAGCAGCTTGGCGGGGGCAGGCTCCTACAATGAGCAGTTCTTC
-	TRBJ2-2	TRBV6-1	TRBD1	CASSWGQGATGELFF	TGTGCCAGCAGTTGGGGACAGGGGGCCACCGGGGAGCTGTTTTTT
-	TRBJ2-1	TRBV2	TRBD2	CASGLRGIYNEQFF	TGTGCCAGCGGTTTGCGGGGGATCTACAATGAGCAGTTCTTC
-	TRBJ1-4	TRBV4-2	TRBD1	CASSHLPTGVNEKLFF	TGTGCCAGCAGCCACCTTCCGACAGGGGTTAATGAAAAACTGTTTTTT
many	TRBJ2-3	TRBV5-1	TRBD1	CASSPRTGGITDTQYF	TGCGCCAGCAGCCCTAGGACAGGGGGCATCACAGATACGCAGTATTTT
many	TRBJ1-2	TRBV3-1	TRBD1	CASSLTGVNYGYTF	TGTGCCAGCAGCCTGACAGGGGTAAACTATGGCTACACCTTC
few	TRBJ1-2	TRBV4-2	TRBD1	CASSLLKGQTYGYTF	TGTGCCAGCAGCCTACTGAAGGGACAGACCTATGGCTACACCTTC
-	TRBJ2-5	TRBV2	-	CASRRASQETQYF	TGTGCCAGCAGAAGAGCGAGTCAGGAGACCCAGTACTTC
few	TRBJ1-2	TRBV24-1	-	CATSDFQGGDYGYTF	TGTGCCACCAGTGATTTCCAGGGTGGAGACTATGGCTACACCTTC
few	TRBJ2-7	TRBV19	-	CASSISSGTSYEQYF	TGTGCCAGTAGTATTTCGTCGGGGACCTCCTACGAGCAGTACTTC
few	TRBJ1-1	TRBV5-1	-	CASSFNSNTEAFF	TGCGCCAGCAGCTTTAATTCGAACACTGAAGCTTTCTTT
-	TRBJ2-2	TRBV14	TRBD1	CASSPTTGYSGELFF	TGTGCCAGCAGCCCTACGACAGGGTATAGCGGGGAGCTGTTTTTT
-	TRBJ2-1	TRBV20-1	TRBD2	CSARKLAGEPYNEQFF	TGCAGTGCTAGGAAGCTAGCGGGGGAGCCCTACAATGAGCAGTTCTTC